This TCR beta chain came from a study of T cells in Graves' hyperthyroidism and ophthalmopathy. Regarding the study as a whole: Most expanded thyroid clonotypes above 0.001 recurred in blood.

RNA transcripts were the template for amplifying TCR beta CDR3 regions. When the TCR CDR3 underwent first-round RT-PCR, the HTBI primer set was used. From the multiplex PCR reads, TCRdb called clonotypes with MiXCR, one entry per CDR3 protein. The data contain hundreds of thousands of distinct CDR3 sequences, 38% of them singletons. V was trimmed by 5 bases and J by 9 bases, leaving 19 bases between them. Germline-derived CDR1 and CDR2 are SGHTA and FQGNSA. CDR3 size: 14 residues. This clonotype has ten or more counts. Its cognate antigen is unknown. The chain combines TRBV7-2 with TRBJ2-5, with D tentatively TRBD2 (7 bases). This receptor was identified in a man between 18 and 35 years old with Graves' hyperthyroidism. The sample was blood. The CDR3 sequence: CASSGGGGAWAQYF. CDR3 in DNA: TGTGCCAGCAGCGGCGGGGGCGGGGCGTGGGCCCAGTACTTC.